Included here is one TCR beta chain sequence, with context. As yet, its antigen is unknown. This entry belongs to a study of T cells in Graves' hyperthyroidism and ophthalmopathy. Researchers amplified the TCR beta CDR3 regions from RNA transcripts. HTBI primers were employed in a first-round RT-PCR of the TCR CDR3. MiXCR, run by TCRdb on the multiplex PCR reads, gives a single entry per CDR3 protein. The sample shows 50,000 to 55,000 distinct CDR3 sequences, less than 50% of them seen only once. Patients were excluded because of uncontrolled infection, other autoimmune disease, pregnancy or lactation. This CDR3 comprises 13 residues. Germline V gives CDR1 MNHEY, CDR2 SMNVEV (reference sequence). V lost 5 bases and J 4 bases, leaving 11 bases between the germline ends. Study observations and caveats: Blood also showed most of the thyroid clonotypes that were expanded above 0.001.

The sample taken for sequencing was blood. V gene TRBV27 combines with J gene TRBJ1-2; TRBD1 might be the D (6 bases). This TCR was sampled from a woman aged 45-65 years with Graves' ophthalmopathy. CDR3 coding DNA: TGTGCCAGCAGTCGGGGGGGCAGCTATGGCTACACCTTC. As protein: CASSRGGSYGYTF.